This TCR beta chain stems from a study of shared clonotypes between healthy human individuals. CDR3 length equals 14 residues. Germline values: CDR1 LGHNA, CDR2 YNFKEQ. Trimming shortened V by 2 bases and J by 6 bases, and 13 bases separated the two germline ends. Sorted-subset replicate PCR reactions were performed with 150 to 200 ng DNA, corresponding to 30,000 to 35,000 T cell genomes. Libraries were prepared by immunoSEQ multiplex PCR; TCRdb keeps only in-frame clonotypes and omits some of them. The sample gives 2 million or so clones, roughly 94% of which show up once; 0.1% to 0.15% is in the top ten.

V and J are TRBV4-2 and TRBJ1-2; unclear D gene. The clonotype comes from a man between 18 and 35 years old in good health. Sequenced material: naive CD4+ T cells sorted from blood. Subset here: CD45RA+ positively selected. The CDR3 sequence is CASSQLGRENGYTF. Here the CDR3 DNA reads TGTGCCAGCAGCCAACTCGGGAGGGAGAATGGCTACACCTTC.